Listed below are T cell receptor beta chains from one sample, sequenced in a study of cytomegalovirus exposure and HLA in healthy donors. Method: immunoSEQ multiplex PCR; TCRdb's copy keeps in-frame clones and lacks some. The sample records about 190,000 clones, 65% to 85% being singletons. Specimen: PBMCs. The receptors derive from a middle-aged man in good health and CMV-seropositive. The CDR3 runs from the conserved cysteine through the conserved F or W. A D gene is named only where the DNA matches it firmly. A row's size may be missing; if present it is once, few, many or a size class.

V	size	J	D	CDR3	DNA
TRBV6-6	.	TRBJ1-4	.	CASSPPNRATNEKLFF	TGTGCCAGCAGTCCACCCAACAGAGCAACTAATGAAAAACTGTTTTTT
TRBV5-1	.	TRBJ2-2	TRBD1	CASSLIGTGNTGELFF	TGCGCCAGCAGCTTGATCGGGACAGGGAACACCGGGGAGCTGTTTTTT
TRBV30	.	TRBJ1-3	TRBD1	CAWSRDRGLKNSGNTIYF	TGTGCCTGGAGCCGGGACAGGGGGCTCAAAAACTCTGGAAACACCATATATTTT
TRBV19	.	TRBJ1-2	TRBD1	CASQPLRLSGTGSGYTF	TGTGCCAGTCAACCCTTACGTCTTTCCGGGACAGGGTCCGGCTACACCTTC
TRBV2	once	TRBJ2-1	.	CASSVGQGNEQFF	TGTGCCAGCAGTGTGGGGCAGGGCAATGAGCAGTTCTTC
TRBV6-6	.	TRBJ2-7	.	CASSFTRLSREQYF	TGTGCCAGCAGTTTCACTAGATTGTCCCGCGAGCAGTACTTC
TRBV6-6	.	TRBJ2-1	TRBD1	CASRAGQGKHNEQFF	TGTGCCAGTCGGGCGGGACAGGGGAAACACAATGAGCAGTTCTTC
TRBV19	.	TRBJ1-1	TRBD1	CASSGRGANTEAFF	TGTGCCAGTAGTGGCAGGGGGGCGAACACTGAAGCTTTCTTT
TRBV27	.	TRBJ2-3	.	CASLRAGTDTQYF	TGTGCCAGCTTGAGGGCCGGCACAGATACGCAGTATTTT
TRBV7-9	.	TRBJ2-7	TRBD1	CASQPGTAHEQYF	TGTGCCAGCCAACCCGGGACAGCCCACGAGCAGTACTTC
TRBV30	.	TRBJ1-1	TRBD1	CAWSTGGTEAFF	TGTGCCTGGAGTACAGGGGGCACTGAAGCTTTCTTT
TRBV7-9	.	TRBJ2-3	TRBD2	CASSSVAGPDTQYF	TGTGCCAGCAGCTCAGTAGCGGGACCAGATACGCAGTATTTT
TRBV30	few	TRBJ1-1	.	CACKIGGDTEAFF	TGTGCCTGTAAGATTGGAGGAGACACTGAAGCTTTCTTT
TRBV5-6	.	TRBJ1-2	TRBD1	CASSYITKGAWDGYTF	TGTGCCAGCAGCTACATCACCAAGGGGGCGTGGGATGGCTACACCTTC
TRBV15	.	TRBJ2-7	.	CATSRGGTGAYEQYF	TGTGCCACCAGCAGAGGCGGGACGGGAGCCTACGAGCAGTACTTC
TRBV15	.	TRBJ2-3	.	CATSRGLSTDTQYF	TGTGCCACCAGCAGAGGTCTGTCCACAGATACGCAGTATTTT
TRBV7-9	.	TRBJ2-1	.	CASSRGQYNEQFF	TGTGCCAGCAGCCGTGGACAGTACAATGAGCAGTTCTTC
TRBV7-7	once	TRBJ2-5	.	CASSPPLAPQETQYF	TGTGCCAGCAGCCCCCCCCTGGCACCCCAAGAGACCCAGTACTTC
TRBV6-5	.	TRBJ2-5	TRBD2	CASSYGGDPRETQYF	TGTGCCAGCAGTTACGGGGGGGACCCAAGGGAGACCCAGTACTTC
TRBV2	.	TRBJ1-1	.	CASNRESTEAFF	TGTGCCAGCAATCGGGAAAGCACTGAAGCTTTCTTT
TRBV11-2	.	TRBJ2-7	TRBD1	CASSVRGLIYEQYF	TGTGCCAGCAGCGTCAGGGGGCTAATCTACGAGCAGTACTTC
TRBV10-2	.	TRBJ2-2	TRBD2	CASKRLAGETGELFF	TGCGCCAGCAAACGACTAGCGGGAGAAACCGGGGAGCTGTTTTTT
TRBV27	once	TRBJ2-7	TRBD2	CASSSGLAGSSYEQYF	TGTGCCAGCAGTTCGGGACTAGCGGGATCCTCCTACGAGCAGTACTTC
TRBV5-6	.	TRBJ1-1	.	CASSSLGTGVGAFF	TGTGCCAGCAGCTCCCTCGGGACGGGAGTGGGAGCTTTCTTT
TRBV7-9	.	TRBJ1-1	.	CASSLGELMNTEAFF	TGTGCCAGCAGCTTAGGGGAGCTGATGAACACTGAAGCTTTCTTT
TRBV28	few	TRBJ1-3	.	CASSYPNSGNTIYF	TGTGCCAGCAGTTATCCAAACTCTGGAAACACCATATATTTT
TRBV5-4	.	TRBJ1-1	.	CASRNLQGDRGTEAFF	TGTGCCAGCAGGAACCTACAGGGAGACCGGGGCACTGAAGCTTTCTTT
TRBV6-1	.	TRBJ1-1	.	CASEIDRGGTEAFF	TGTGCCAGCGAGATCGATAGGGGGGGAACTGAAGCTTTCTTT
TRBV5-1	.	TRBJ1-1	.	CASSSRDNLGAFF	TGCGCCAGCAGCTCCCGGGACAACCTTGGAGCTTTCTTT
TRBV5-1	.	TRBJ2-1	.	CASSLDGVRWSSYNEQFF	TGCGCCAGCAGCTTGGACGGAGTCAGATGGAGCTCCTACAATGAGCAGTTCTTC
TRBV5-1	.	TRBJ2-7	TRBD1	CASSLVGQGNEQYF	TGCGCCAGCAGCTTGGTGGGACAGGGAAACGAGCAGTACTTC
TRBV10-3	.	TRBJ2-7	TRBD1	CAIKQGALYEQYF	TGTGCCATCAAGCAGGGGGCACTCTACGAGCAGTACTTC
TRBV28	once	TRBJ1-6	TRBD1	CASSSGQLYNSPLHF	TGTGCCAGCAGTTCGGGACAGCTTTATAATTCACCCCTCCACTTT
TRBV5-1	.	TRBJ2-7	TRBD2	CASSWAGTSGSEQYF	TGCGCCAGCAGCTGGGCCGGGACTAGCGGGAGTGAGCAGTACTTC
TRBV18	.	TRBJ2-4	.	CASSPSRQGGNIQYF	TGTGCCAGCTCACCATCCCGGCAGGGGGGAAACATTCAGTACTTC
TRBV7-9	.	TRBJ1-3	TRBD1	CASSPSVGTGIYF	TGTGCCAGCAGCCCTAGTGTCGGGACAGGGATATATTTT
TRBV9	.	TRBJ2-1	.	CASSLEIRTDSYNEQFF	TGTGCCAGCAGCCTCGAGATTCGGACAGATTCCTACAATGAGCAGTTCTTC
TRBV2	.	TRBJ1-5	.	CASSTTGSNQPQHF	TGTGCCAGCAGTACAACAGGCTCCAATCAGCCCCAGCATTTT
TRBV4-2	.	TRBJ1-3	.	CASSQEPQSGNTIYF	TGTGCCAGCAGCCAAGAGCCCCAGTCTGGAAACACCATATATTTT
TRBV5-6	.	TRBJ2-7	TRBD1	CASSLSGTGSYEQYF	TGTGCCAGCAGCTTGTCCGGGACAGGGTCCTACGAGCAGTACTTC
TRBV19	.	TRBJ1-2	TRBD1	CASSIGTEYGYTF	TGTGCCAGCTCGATCGGGACAGAGTATGGCTACACCTTC
TRBV10-3	.	TRBJ2-1	TRBD2	CAISAGLAGGRVEQFF	TGTGCCATCAGTGCGGGACTAGCGGGAGGGAGGGTTGAGCAGTTCTTC
TRBV18	.	TRBJ2-2	.	CASSPRAGGTGELFF	TGTGCCAGCTCACCTCGAGCTGGAGGGACCGGGGAGCTGTTTTTT
TRBV28	.	TRBJ2-7	.	CASSLVSRPRTLSYEQYF	TGTGCCAGCAGTTTAGTGTCAAGACCCAGGACACTCTCCTACGAGCAGTACTTC
TRBV12-5	.	TRBJ1-6	.	CASARILGEYESYNSPLHF	TGTGCTAGTGCCAGGATCTTGGGCGAGTATGAATCTTATAATTCACCCCTCCACTTT
TRBV2	.	TRBJ2-2	.	CASLVKSDGELFF	TGTGCCAGCCTCGTAAAGAGTGACGGGGAGCTGTTTTTT
TRBV6-1	.	TRBJ2-4	TRBD1	CASRTGGKNIQYF	TGTGCCAGCAGAACAGGGGGTAAAAACATTCAGTACTTC
TRBV5-1	.	TRBJ2-1	.	CASSSGDSYNEQFF	TGCGCCAGCAGCAGCGGAGACTCCTACAATGAGCAGTTCTTC
TRBV6-5	few	TRBJ1-3	TRBD1	CASSTGTANTIYF	TGTGCCAGCAGTACCGGGACAGCTAACACCATATATTTT
TRBV9	.	TRBJ2-3	.	CASSVANSYTDTQYF	TGTGCCAGCAGCGTAGCTAACAGCTACACAGATACGCAGTATTTT
TRBV7-8	.	TRBJ2-1	.	CASSPPLRGQFF	TGTGCCAGCAGCCCCCCCTTGCGGGGGCAGTTCTTC
TRBV6-6	few	TRBJ2-7	.	CASSFPAGRGGEQYF	TGTGCCAGCAGTTTCCCTGCAGGCAGGGGTGGAGAGCAGTACTTC